Listed below are T cell receptor beta chains from one sample, sequenced in a study of blood T cell repertoires in COVID-19. TCRdb keeps only in-frame clones here, not all; method: immunoSEQ multiplex PCR. Counted here are about 350,000 clones, almost 90% occurring once; the ten biggest clones make up just over 1%. Sequencing was performed on PBMCs or T cells enriched from blood (not recorded which). All receptors come from a woman aged 30 to 39 who had been exposed to COVID-19. The CDR3 runs from the conserved cysteine through the conserved F or W. The order of the fields is V gene, J gene, D gene, clone size, CDR3 DNA, CDR3 protein. A D gene is named only where the DNA matches it firmly. Clone size is stated in some rows and not others, as once, few, many or a class when expanded.

TRBV5-1	TRBJ1-1	TRBD1	.	TGCGCCAGCAGCTTGGAGGCGACAGGGGCTGAAGCTTTCTTT	CASSLEATGAEAFF
TRBV6-2/TRBV6-3	TRBJ1-2	TRBD1	once	TGTGCCAGCAGTTGGGACAGGGACTATGGCTACACCTTC	CASSWDRDYGYTF
TRBV21-1	TRBJ1-5	.	.	TGTGCCAGCAGCACCCCGGGACTCTGGGGAGATCAGCCCCAGCATTTT	CASSTPGLWGDQPQHF
TRBV4-2	TRBJ2-7	TRBD2	once	TGTGCCAGCAGCCAAGTTCGGGGGGGTGACTACGAGCAGTACTTC	CASSQVRGGDYEQYF
TRBV6-5	TRBJ2-1	.	once	TGTGCCAGTTTAAAGGGTAGCGGAACCTACAATGAGCAGTTCTTC	CASLKGSGTYNEQFF
TRBV25-1	TRBJ2-3	TRBD2	.	TGTGCCAGCAGTGCCCCCCCGGGACTAGCGGGAAGAGATACGCAGTATTTT	CASSAPPGLAGRDTQYF
TRBV5-1	TRBJ2-2	TRBD1	.	TGCGCCAGCAGCATTTCCGGGACAGAGGGTACCGGGGAGCTGTTTTTT	CASSISGTEGTGELFF
TRBV10-1	TRBJ1-2	TRBD1	.	TGCGCCAGCAGTGAGTCCCGGACAGGGGGCCCCTATGGCTACACCTTC	CASSESRTGGPYGYTF
TRBV27	TRBJ2-1	.	.	TGTGCCAGCAGTTTTGGGATACCGGGAGCCTACAATGAGCAGTTCTTC	CASSFGIPGAYNEQFF
TRBV5-1	TRBJ2-5	TRBD2	.	TGCGCCAGCAGCCCGAGGGGACTAGCGGGAGAAGAGACCCAGTACTTC	CASSPRGLAGEETQYF
TRBV28	TRBJ1-2	.	.	TGTGCCAGCAGTTCGGCGGGGGGCGGTAACTATGGCTACACCTTC	CASSSAGGGNYGYTF
TRBV6-5	TRBJ2-5	.	.	TGTGCCAGCAGAACATCGTGGCAAGAGACCCAGTACTTC	CASRTSWQETQYF
TRBV28	TRBJ1-5	TRBD1	.	TGTGCCAGCAGTTTAAGTGGGACAGGGAATCAGCCCCAGCATTTT	CASSLSGTGNQPQHF
TRBV6-5	TRBJ2-7	TRBD2	once	TGTGCCAGCAGTTACACTAGCGGGAGTGTCGAGCAGTACTTC	CASSYTSGSVEQYF
TRBV6-6	TRBJ2-7	.	.	TGTGCCAGCAGTTACCCCACGGCGGCGGAGGACTACGAGCAGTACTTC	CASSYPTAAEDYEQYF
TRBV7-9	TRBJ2-1	.	once	TGTGCCAGCAGCACAGCTAGCGTCCCCTACAATGAGCAGTTCTTC	CASSTASVPYNEQFF
TRBV10-1	TRBJ2-5	TRBD1	.	TGCGCCAGCAGCCAAGGACAGGGCCGGGGGTACCAAGAGACCCAGTACTTC	CASSQGQGRGYQETQYF
TRBV10-1	TRBJ2-6	TRBD2	.	TGCGCCAGCAGTGAGGGCGGGAGAGGGGCCAACGTCCTGACTTTC	CASSEGGRGANVLTF
TRBV19	TRBJ2-1	.	.	TGTGCCAGTAGTAACGCGGACTTACCCTACAATGAGCAGTTCTTC	CASSNADLPYNEQFF
TRBV19	TRBJ1-1	.	.	TGTGCCAGTAGTATAGGAGACAGTTTACCTGAAGCTTTCTTT	CASSIGDSLPEAFF
TRBV9	TRBJ1-2	TRBD1	.	TGTGCCAGCAGCCCTCGGACAGGGAAGACCTATGGCTACACCTTC	CASSPRTGKTYGYTF
TRBV30	TRBJ2-1	TRBD2	.	TGTGCCTGGAGTGCAGGACTAGCGGGGTACAATGAGCAGTTCTTC	CAWSAGLAGYNEQFF
TRBV20-1	TRBJ2-3	TRBD2	.	TGCAGTGCTAGTCCCCTCGCGGGAGGCCCAGATACGCAGTATTTT	CSASPLAGGPDTQYF
TRBV27	TRBJ2-5	.	.	TGTGCCAGCAGTTTAACTAACGGAGAGACCCAGTACTTC	CASSLTNGETQYF
TRBV28	TRBJ2-1	.	.	TGTGCCAGCAGTTTGTTAGTCGTCAATGAGCAGTTCTTC	CASSLLVVNEQFF
TRBV7-2	TRBJ2-5	.	.	TGTGCCAGCAGCCGGTTCGGGGGTTGGGCGCCGGGGGAGACCCAGTACTTC	CASSRFGGWAPGETQYF
TRBV24-1	TRBJ2-7	TRBD2	.	TGTGCCACCAGCGGGACTAGCGGGAGGGCCAACGAGCAGTACTTC	CATSGTSGRANEQYF
TRBV7-9	TRBJ1-3	.	.	TGTGCCAGCAGCTCTTCTGGGAGGGCCTCCGGAAACACCATATATTTT	CASSSSGRASGNTIYF
TRBV6-5	TRBJ1-4	.	.	TGTGCCAGCAGTTGGGTGACAGGCGCAACTAATGAAAAACTGTTTTTT	CASSWVTGATNEKLFF